Listed here is a single T cell receptor beta chain. Germline V gives CDR1 GTSNPN, CDR2 SVGIG (reference sequence). V was pared by 4 bases and J by 7 bases, with 11 bases between. There are 12 residues in the CDR3. This sample is part of a study of blood T cell repertoires in COVID-19. Study information: Researchers got acute and convalescent COVID-19 samples from the United States, Italy and Spain. The analysed material was cDNA or gDNA that came from T cells, B-cell-depleted T cells, or PBMCs.

Original data processing: Amplification of reference gene primers provided the estimated nucleated cell counts. Here immunoSEQ multiplex PCR was the method, and the copy in TCRdb shows in-frame clones only, minus some. V and J calls and clone size are copied from that table; D and trimming were computed from the DNA. Here the sample spans roughly 120,000 clones, 85% being singletons. The J gene is TRBJ1-5, the V gene TRBV30; D call uncertain. Sequencing was performed on peripheral blood. The sequence came from a man older than 75 with acute or convalescent COVID-19. The CDR3 DNA sequence: TGTGCCTGGAACTGGGGAGAACAGCCCCAGCATTTT. Amino acids: CAWNWGEQPQHF.